This T cell receptor beta chain was recorded in a study of T cell repertoires in cytomegalovirus infection. About the study: Through public TCR beta signatures, both CMV infection and matching HLA type were indicated.

Whole-study results and caveats: Ex vivo, HLA-C-restricted CMV-specific TCR beta clonotypes prevailed over the rest of the response.

TCRdb analysed the reads with MiXCR anew, one entry per CDR3 protein. The table has about 920,000 distinct CDR3 sequences, about a third seen once; the top ten hold more than 13%. This clonotype was detected many times. Its specificity is unknown. The CDR3 totals 16 residues. The trim removed 2 bases at V and 0 bases at J, leaving 3 bases unmatched. Germline V gene lookup returns CDR1 MDHEN and CDR2 SYDVKM. The V call is TRBV28, the J call TRBJ2-2; TRBD2 matches at 7 bases. The sequencing used cultured CD8+ T cells from PBMCs, collected from culture after CMV antigen stimulation. This TCR derives from a human donor in good health (CMV status not recorded). Some clones in this sample may be carry-over from other donors' samples. The CDR3 bases are TGTGCCAGCAGTTTAGAAGCGGGGCCGAACACCGGGGAGCTGTTTTTT. This translates into CASSLEAGPNTGELFF.